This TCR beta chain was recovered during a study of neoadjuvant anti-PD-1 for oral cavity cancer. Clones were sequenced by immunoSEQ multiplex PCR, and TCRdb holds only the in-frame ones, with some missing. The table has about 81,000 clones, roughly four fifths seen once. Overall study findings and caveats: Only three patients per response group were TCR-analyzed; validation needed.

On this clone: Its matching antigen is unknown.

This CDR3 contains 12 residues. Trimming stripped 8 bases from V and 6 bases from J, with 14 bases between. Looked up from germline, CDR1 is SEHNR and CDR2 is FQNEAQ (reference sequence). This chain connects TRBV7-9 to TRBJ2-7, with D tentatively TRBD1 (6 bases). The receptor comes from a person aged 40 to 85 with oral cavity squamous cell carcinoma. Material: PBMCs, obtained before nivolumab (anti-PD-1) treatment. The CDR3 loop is CASGQGPREQYF. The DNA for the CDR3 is TGTGCCAGCGGCCAGGGGCCCCGCGAGCAGTACTTC.